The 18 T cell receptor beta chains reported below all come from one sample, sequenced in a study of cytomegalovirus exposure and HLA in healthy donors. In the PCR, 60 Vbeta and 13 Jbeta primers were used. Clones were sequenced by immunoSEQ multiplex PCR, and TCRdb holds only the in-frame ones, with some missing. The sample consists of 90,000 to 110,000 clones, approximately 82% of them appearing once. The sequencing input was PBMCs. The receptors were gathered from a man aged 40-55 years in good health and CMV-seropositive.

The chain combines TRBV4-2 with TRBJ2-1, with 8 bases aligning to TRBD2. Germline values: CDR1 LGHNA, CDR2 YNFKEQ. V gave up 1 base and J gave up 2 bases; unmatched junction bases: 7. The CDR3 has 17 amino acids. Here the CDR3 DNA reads TGTGCCAGCAGCCAAGTAGCGGGATTGGAGACCTACAATGAGCAGTTCTTC. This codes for CASSQVAGLETYNEQFF.

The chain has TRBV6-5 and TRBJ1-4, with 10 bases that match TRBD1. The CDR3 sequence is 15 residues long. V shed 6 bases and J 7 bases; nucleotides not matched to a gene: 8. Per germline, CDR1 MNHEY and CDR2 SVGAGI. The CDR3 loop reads CASRQDRGRREKLFF. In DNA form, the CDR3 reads TGTGCCAGCAGACAAGACAGGGGGCGTCGTGAAAAACTGTTTTTT.

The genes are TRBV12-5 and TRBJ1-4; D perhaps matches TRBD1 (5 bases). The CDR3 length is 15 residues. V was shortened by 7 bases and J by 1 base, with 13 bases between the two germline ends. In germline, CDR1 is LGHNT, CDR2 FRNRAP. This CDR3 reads CASAKQAKTNEKLFF. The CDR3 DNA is TGTGCTAGTGCCAAACAGGCGAAAACTAATGAAAAACTGTTTTTT.

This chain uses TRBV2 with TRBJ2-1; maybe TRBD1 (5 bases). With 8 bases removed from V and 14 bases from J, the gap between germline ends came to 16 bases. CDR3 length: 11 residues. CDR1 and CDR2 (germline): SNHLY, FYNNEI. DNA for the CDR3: TGTGCCAGCGGAGTACAGGTCGAGAAGTTCTTC. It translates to CASGVQVEKFF. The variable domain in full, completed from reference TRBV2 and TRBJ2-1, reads EPEVTQTPSHQVTQMGQEVILRCVPISNHLYFYWYRQILGQKVEFLVSFYNNEISEKSEIFDDQFSVERPDGSNFTLKIRSTKLEDSAMYFCASGVQVEKFFGPGTRLTVL.

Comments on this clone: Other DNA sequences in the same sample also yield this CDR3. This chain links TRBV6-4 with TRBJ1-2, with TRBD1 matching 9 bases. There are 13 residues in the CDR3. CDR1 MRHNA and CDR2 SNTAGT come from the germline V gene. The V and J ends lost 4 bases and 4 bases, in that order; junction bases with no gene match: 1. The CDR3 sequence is CASSAGQGYGYTF. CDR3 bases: TGTGCCAGCAGTGCGGGACAGGGCTATGGCTACACCTTC.

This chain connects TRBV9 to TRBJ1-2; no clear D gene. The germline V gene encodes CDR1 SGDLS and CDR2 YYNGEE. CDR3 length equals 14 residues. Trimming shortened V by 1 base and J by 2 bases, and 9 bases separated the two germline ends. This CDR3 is CASSVSWRNYGYTF. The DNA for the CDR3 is TGTGCCAGCAGCGTAAGTTGGAGGAACTATGGCTACACCTTC.

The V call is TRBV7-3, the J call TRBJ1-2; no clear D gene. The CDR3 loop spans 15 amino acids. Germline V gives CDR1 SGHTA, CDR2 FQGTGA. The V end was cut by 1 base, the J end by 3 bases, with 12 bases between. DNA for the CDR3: TGTGCCAGCAGCTTAAATCGGGTGACTGACTATGGCTACACCTTC. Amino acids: CASSLNRVTDYGYTF.

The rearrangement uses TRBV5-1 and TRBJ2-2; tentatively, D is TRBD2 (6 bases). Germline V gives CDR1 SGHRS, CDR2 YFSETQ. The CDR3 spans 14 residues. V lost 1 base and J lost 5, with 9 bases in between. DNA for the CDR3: TGCGCCAGCAGCTTGCAGGAGGGAACCGGGGAGCTGTTTTTT. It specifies CASSLQEGTGELFF.

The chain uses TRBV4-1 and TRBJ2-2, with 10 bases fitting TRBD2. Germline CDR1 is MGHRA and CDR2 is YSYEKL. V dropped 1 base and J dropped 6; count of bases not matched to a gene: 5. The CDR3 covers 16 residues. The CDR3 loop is CASSQGVAGGAGELFF. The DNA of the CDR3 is TGCGCCAGCAGCCAAGGGGTAGCGGGGGGAGCCGGGGAGCTGTTTTTT.

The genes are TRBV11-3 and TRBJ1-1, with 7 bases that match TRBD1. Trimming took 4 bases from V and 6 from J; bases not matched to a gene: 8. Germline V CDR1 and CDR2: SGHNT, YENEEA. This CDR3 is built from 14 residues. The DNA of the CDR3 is TGTGCCAGCAGCTGGGGCACAGGGGCGGCTGAAGCTTTCTTT. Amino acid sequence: CASSWGTGAAEAFF.

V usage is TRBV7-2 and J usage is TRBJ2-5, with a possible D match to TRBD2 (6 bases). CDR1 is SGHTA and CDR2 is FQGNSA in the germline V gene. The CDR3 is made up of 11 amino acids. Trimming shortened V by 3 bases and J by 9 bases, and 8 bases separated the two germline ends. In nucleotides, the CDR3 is TGTGCCAGCAGCTTGCCGGGGGCCCAGTACTTC. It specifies CASSLPGAQYF.

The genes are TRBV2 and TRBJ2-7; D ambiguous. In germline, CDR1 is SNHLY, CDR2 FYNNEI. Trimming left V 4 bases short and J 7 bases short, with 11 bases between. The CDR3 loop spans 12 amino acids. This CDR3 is CASSGVSEEQYF. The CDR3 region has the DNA TGTGCCAGCAGTGGGGTCTCGGAGGAGCAGTACTTC.

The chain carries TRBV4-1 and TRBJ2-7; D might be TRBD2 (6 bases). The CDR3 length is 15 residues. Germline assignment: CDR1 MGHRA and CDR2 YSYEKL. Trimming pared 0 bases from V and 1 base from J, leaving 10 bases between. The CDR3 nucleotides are TGCGCCAGCAGCCAAGATTCGGAGGGTTCCTACGAGCAGTACTTC. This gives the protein CASSQDSEGSYEQYF.

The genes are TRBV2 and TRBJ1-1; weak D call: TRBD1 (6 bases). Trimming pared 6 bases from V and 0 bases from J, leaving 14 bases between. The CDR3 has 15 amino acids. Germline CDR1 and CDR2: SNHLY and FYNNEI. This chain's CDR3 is CASRANREMNTEAFF. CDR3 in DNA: TGTGCCAGCAGGGCCAACAGGGAAATGAACACTGAAGCTTTCTTT.

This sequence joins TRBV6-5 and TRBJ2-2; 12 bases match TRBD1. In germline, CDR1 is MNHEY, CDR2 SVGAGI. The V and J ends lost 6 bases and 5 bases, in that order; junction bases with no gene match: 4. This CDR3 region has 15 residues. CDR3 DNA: TGTGCCAGCAGAGGGGACAGGGGGCAAACCGGGGAGCTGTTTTTT. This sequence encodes CASRGDRGQTGELFF.

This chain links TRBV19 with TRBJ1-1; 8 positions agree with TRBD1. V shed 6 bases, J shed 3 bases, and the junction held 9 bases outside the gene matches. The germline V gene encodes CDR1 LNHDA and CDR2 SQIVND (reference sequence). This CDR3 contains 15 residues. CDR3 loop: CASSHLGQGDTEAFF. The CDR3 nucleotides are TGTGCCAGTAGCCACCTCGGACAGGGAGACACTGAAGCTTTCTTT.

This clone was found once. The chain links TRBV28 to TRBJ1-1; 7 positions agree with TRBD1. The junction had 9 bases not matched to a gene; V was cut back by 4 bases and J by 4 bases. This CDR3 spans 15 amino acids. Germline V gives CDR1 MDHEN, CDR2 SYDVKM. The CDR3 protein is CASSSSGGGSTEAFF. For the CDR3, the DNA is TGTGCCAGCAGTTCTTCAGGGGGTGGTAGCACTGAAGCTTTCTTT. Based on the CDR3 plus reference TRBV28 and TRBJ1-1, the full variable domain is DVKVTQSSRYLVKRTGEKVFLECVQDMDHENMFWYRQDPGLGLRLIYFSYDVKMKEKGDIPEGYSVSREKKERFSLILESASTNQTSMYLCASSSSGGGSTEAFFGQGTRLTVV.

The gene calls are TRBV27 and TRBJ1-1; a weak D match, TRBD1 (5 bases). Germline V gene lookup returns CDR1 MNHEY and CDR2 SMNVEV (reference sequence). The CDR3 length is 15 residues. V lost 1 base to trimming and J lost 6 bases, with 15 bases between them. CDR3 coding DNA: TGTGCCAGCAGTTTATTCAGGGTAAAGGCCCCTGAAGCTTTCTTT. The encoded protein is CASSLFRVKAPEAFF.